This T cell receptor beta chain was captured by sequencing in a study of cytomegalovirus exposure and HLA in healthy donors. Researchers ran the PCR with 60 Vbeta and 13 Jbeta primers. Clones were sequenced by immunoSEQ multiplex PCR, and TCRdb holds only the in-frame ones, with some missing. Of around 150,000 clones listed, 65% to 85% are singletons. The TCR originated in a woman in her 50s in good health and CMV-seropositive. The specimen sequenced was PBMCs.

CDR3 in DNA: TGTGCCAGCAGCCTACAGACAGGGGGCGGCTACACCTTC. It is translated as CASSLQTGGGYTF. V gene TRBV5-6 combines with J gene TRBJ1-2; 10 bases line up with TRBD1. Germline V gives CDR1 SGHDT, CDR2 YYEEEE. This CDR3 contains 13 residues. Unmatched junction bases numbered 5, after V lost 4 bases and J lost 8 bases.